The 10 T cell receptor beta chains given below trace back to one sample, sequenced in a study of shared clonotypes between healthy human individuals. The data were produced by immunoSEQ multiplex PCR, yet TCRdb's version contains in-frame clones alone and is incomplete. The profile shows about 1 million clones, around 82% of them singletons. The sequenced sample consisted of memory CD4+ T cells from PBMCs. Regarding subset: CD45RA-negative fraction. These receptors were taken from a man between 18 and 29 years old in good health. Some clones in this sample may be carry-over from other donors' samples.

The chain couples TRBV29-1 to TRBJ2-5; 7 nucleotides line up with TRBD2. This CDR3 contains 15 residues. J lost 0 bases, V lost 2 bases, and 6 bases had no gene match. Germline V gene sequence: CDR1 SQVTM, CDR2 ANQGSEA. The CDR3 DNA reads TGCAGCGTTGAACGGGCTAGCGGATACCAAGAGACCCAGTACTTC. Translation gives CSVERASGYQETQYF.

The rearrangement uses TRBV10-3 and TRBJ2-5; D is unresolved. The CDR3 runs to 12 residues. Germline V gene lookup returns CDR1 ENHRY and CDR2 SYGVKD. V shed 2 bases and J shed 2 bases, with 3 bases lying between them. The CDR3 nucleotides read TGTGCCATCAGTGAGCTACAAGAGACCCAGTACTTC. This encodes CAISELQETQYF.

The chain carries TRBV4-1 and TRBJ2-7; D remains unclear. Trimming took 2 bases from V and 7 from J, leaving 15 bases between them. The CDR3 covers 14 residues. Germline V gene lookup returns CDR1 MGHRA and CDR2 YSYEKL. The CDR3 sequence: CASSQTSGDLEQYF. The CDR3 DNA reads as TGCGCCAGCAGCCAAACTTCTGGGGATCTGGAGCAGTACTTC.

The chain uses TRBV7-9 and TRBJ2-2; D is tentatively TRBD1 or TRBD2 (5 bases each). Between the trimmed V and J ends, which lost 11 bases and 0 bases, there was a span of 13 bases. The length of the CDR3 is 14 residues. Germline V gene lookup returns CDR1 SEHNR and CDR2 FQNEAQ (reference sequence). CDR3 DNA: TGTGCCGAAGAGGGGCCCTCGAACACCGGGGAGCTGTTTTTT. It codes for CAEEGPSNTGELFF.

The chain carries TRBV2 and TRBJ1-1; unclear D gene. The germline gives CDR1 SNHLY, CDR2 FYNNEI. This CDR3 comprises 14 residues. V dropped 6 bases and J dropped 3 bases, with 14 bases sitting between them. The CDR3 loop reads CASSQSQRYTEAFF. The CDR3, as DNA: TGTGCCAGCAGCCAGTCCCAAAGGTACACTGAAGCTTTCTTT. Full variable domain (outside the CDR3, taken from reference TRBV2 and TRBJ1-1): EPEVTQTPSHQVTQMGQEVILRCVPISNHLYFYWYRQILGQKVEFLVSFYNNEISEKSEIFDDQFSVERPDGSNFTLKIRSTKLEDSAMYFCASSQSQRYTEAFFGQGTRLTVV.

The V gene is TRBV27, the J gene TRBJ2-1; D may be TRBD2 (5 bases). CDR3 length: 16 amino acids. Looked up from germline, CDR1 is MNHEY and CDR2 is SMNVEV (reference sequence). The V and J ends lost 1 base and 0 bases respectively, with 10 bases between them. As DNA, the CDR3 is TGTGCCAGCAGTTTATTCGGGGTGAGCTCCTACAATGAGCAGTTCTTC. It yields the protein CASSLFGVSSYNEQFF.

J is TRBJ2-3 and V is TRBV18; D gene uncertain. Trimming stripped 2 bases from V and 6 bases from J, with 9 bases between. There are 13 residues in the CDR3. CDR1 is KGHSH and CDR2 is LQKENI in the germline V gene. The CDR3 protein is CASSPKVEDTQYF. The CDR3, as DNA: TGTGCCAGCTCACCAAAGGTGGAGGATACGCAGTATTTT.

V is TRBV18 and J is TRBJ2-7; D not certain. Germline CDR1 reads KGHSH; CDR2 reads LQKENI. CDR3 size: 12 residues. Trimming stripped 6 bases from V and 2 bases from J, with 8 bases between. The CDR3 nucleotides read TGTGCCAGCTCGCCGGCAACCTACGAGCAGTACTTC. Translated, it gives CASSPATYEQYF.

V usage is TRBV11-3 and J usage is TRBJ2-1, with 7 bases identical to TRBD2. This CDR3 spans 13 amino acids. The trim removed 4 bases at V and 15 bases at J, leaving 12 bases unmatched. Germline V gene sequence: CDR1 SGHNT, CDR2 YENEEA. CDR3 amino acids: CASSSPLGEGRFF. The CDR3 nucleotides are TGTGCCAGCAGCTCCCCCCTGGGGGAGGGACGGTTCTTC.

This chain uses TRBV11-3 with TRBJ1-1; D is uncertain. V lost 5 bases to trimming and J lost 0 bases, with 7 bases between them. The CDR3 covers 13 residues. Germline CDR1 SGHNT, CDR2 YENEEA. Here the CDR3 reads CASSRTLNTEAFF. The CDR3 DNA reads as TGTGCCAGCAGCCGTACTTTGAACACTGAAGCTTTCTTT.